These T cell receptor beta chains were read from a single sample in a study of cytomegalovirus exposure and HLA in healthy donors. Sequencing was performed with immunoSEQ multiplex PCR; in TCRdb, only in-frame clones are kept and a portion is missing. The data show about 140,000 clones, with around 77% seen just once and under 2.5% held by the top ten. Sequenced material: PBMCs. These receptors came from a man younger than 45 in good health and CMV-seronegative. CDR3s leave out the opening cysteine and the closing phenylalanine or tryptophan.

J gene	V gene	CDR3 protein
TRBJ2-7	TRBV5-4	ASSSLAGETYEQY
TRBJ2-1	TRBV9	ASSSQLGGQGPYNEQF
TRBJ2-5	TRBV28	ATVLRSEETQY
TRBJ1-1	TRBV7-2	ASSLWGGGTEAF
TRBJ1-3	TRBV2	ATQQGTGNTIY
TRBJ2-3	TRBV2	ASRSTSASTDTQY
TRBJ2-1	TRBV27	ASRPGGSEQF
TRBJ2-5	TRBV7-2	ASSLEFRVIETQY
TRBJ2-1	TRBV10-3	AISPGLAAYNEQF
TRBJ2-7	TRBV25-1	SSSGLDIASSYEQY
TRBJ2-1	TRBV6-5	ASSYSGLTYLYEQF
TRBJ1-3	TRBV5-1	ASSLWGFSGPGNTIY
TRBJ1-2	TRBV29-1	SVDSPDRGVGYT
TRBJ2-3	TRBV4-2	ASSPPTSRDTQY
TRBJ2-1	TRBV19	ASTKGGASGRNEQF
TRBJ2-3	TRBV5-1	ASSLGSPSTDTQY
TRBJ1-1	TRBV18	ASSPLGGLNEAF
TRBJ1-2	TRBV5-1	ASSQGQGYYGYT
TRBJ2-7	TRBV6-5	ASSYSTIPYEQY
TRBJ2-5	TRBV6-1	ASSALGGGETQY
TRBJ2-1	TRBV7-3	ASSPSGLAGNYNEQF
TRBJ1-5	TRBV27	ASSLAGSNQPQH
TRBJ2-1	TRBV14	ASSQYYLAGDYNEQF
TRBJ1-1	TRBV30	AWSVFGRGIGAF
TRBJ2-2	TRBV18	ASSYDGQGSGELF
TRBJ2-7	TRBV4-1	ASSQGNGGTYEQY
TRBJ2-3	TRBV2	ASSAGTSNTDTQY
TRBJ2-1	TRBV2	ASSEWAGGFYNEQF
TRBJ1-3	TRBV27	ASSFPISTTNSGNTIY
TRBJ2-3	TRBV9	ASSVGPSGGRGTDTQY
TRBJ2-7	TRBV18	ASSPPGRAHEQY
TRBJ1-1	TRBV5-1	ASTTSTNTEAF
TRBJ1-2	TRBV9	ASSPQGATYGYT
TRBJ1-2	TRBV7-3	ASSGHRDGYT
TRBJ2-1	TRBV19	ASSPRRRILAGYNEQF
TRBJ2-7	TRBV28	ASPPPGTNFGGEQY
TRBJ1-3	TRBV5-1	ASRPDRGSGNTIY
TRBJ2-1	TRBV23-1	ASSQFRLAAYNEQF
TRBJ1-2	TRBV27	ASSSAQGRYGYT
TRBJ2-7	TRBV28	AGGLAGGNRSSYEQY
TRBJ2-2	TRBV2	ASTDTGELF
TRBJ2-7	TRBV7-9	ASSLGGVYEQY
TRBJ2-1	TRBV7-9	SSSFAAGLSYNEQF
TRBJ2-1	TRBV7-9	ASSLARPSGSTNEQF
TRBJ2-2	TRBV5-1	ASSPVGAGGTGELF
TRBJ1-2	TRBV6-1	ASSGGGTLAGGYT